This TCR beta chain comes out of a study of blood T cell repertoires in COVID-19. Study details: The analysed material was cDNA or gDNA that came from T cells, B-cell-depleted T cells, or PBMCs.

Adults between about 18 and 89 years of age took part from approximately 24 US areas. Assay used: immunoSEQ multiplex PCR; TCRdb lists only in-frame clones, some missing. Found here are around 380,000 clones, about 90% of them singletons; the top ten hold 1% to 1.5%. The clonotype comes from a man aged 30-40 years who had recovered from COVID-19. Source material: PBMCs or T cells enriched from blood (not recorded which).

The CDR3 DNA sequence: TGTGCCAGCAGTTATCGGGACATCCGAGAGACCCAGTACTTC. Translating it yields CASSYRDIRETQYF. This sequence joins TRBV6-5 and TRBJ2-5, with a possible D match to TRBD1 (6 bases). Germline assignment: CDR1 MNHEY and CDR2 SVGAGI. The V gene lost 3 bases and the J gene lost 4 bases, with 12 bases spanning the gap. CDR3 length: 14 amino acids.